The 32 T cell receptor beta chains in this list originate from one sample, sequenced in a study of blood T cells in healthy people across ages. Next came a second PCR, run for roughly 7 to 12 cycles, which used a sample-barcoded 5' primer along with a J-beta primer mix. One entry per CDR3 protein, called by TCRdb with MiXCR from the 5' RACE reads. The sample has roughly 800,000 distinct CDR3 sequences, 58% seen once. Sequencing was done on a sample of blood. These receptors were obtained from a man aged 25-45 years in good health.

The rearrangement joins TRBV20-1 to TRBJ2-1; 10 bases align to TRBD2. Germline V gives CDR1 DFQATT, CDR2 SNEGSKA (reference sequence). The CDR3 contains 17 residues. The V and J ends lost 2 bases and 1 base, in that order; junction bases with no gene match: 8. The CDR3: CSARRGLAGASYNEQFF. The CDR3 DNA is TGCAGTGCTAGAAGGGGCCTAGCGGGGGCATCCTACAATGAGCAGTTCTTC.

This chain links TRBV11-1 with TRBJ2-1; D not certain. The CDR3 length is 16 residues. Trimming removed 10 bases at V and 7 bases at J, with 26 bases between. The V gene's germline CDR1 is SGHAT and CDR2 FQDESV (reference sequence). This CDR3 is CATASRAPRSTNEQFF. CDR3 bases: TGTGCCACCGCATCCCGGGCCCCCCGGAGCACAAATGAGCAGTTCTTC.

This clonotype turned up a few times. V gene TRBV20-1 combines with J gene TRBJ2-4; D is uncertain. Looked up from germline, CDR1 is DFQATT and CDR2 is SNEGSKA (reference sequence). The CDR3 loop spans 13 amino acids. Trimming removed 5 bases at V and 0 bases at J, with 8 bases between. For the CDR3, the DNA is TGCAGTGCTGGAAAGTTAGCCAAAAACATTCAGTACTTC. This sequence encodes CSAGKLAKNIQYF.

This clonotype has just a few counts. The chain recombines TRBV2 with TRBJ2-1; 10 bases are shared with TRBD2. There are 14 residues in the CDR3. Looked up from germline, CDR1 is SNHLY and CDR2 is FYNNEI. After removal of 6 bases from V and 5 bases from J, the junction contained 4 bases not matched to a gene. CDR3 in amino acids: CASSGTSANNEQFF. Here the CDR3 DNA reads TGTGCCAGCAGCGGGACTAGCGCGAACAATGAGCAGTTCTTC.

This clonotype was found a few times. The chain joins TRBV3-1 to TRBJ2-7; maybe TRBD1 (6 bases). Trimming stripped 0 bases from V and 5 bases from J, with 14 bases between. Germline V gene sequence: CDR1 LGHDT, CDR2 YNNKEL (reference sequence). CDR3 size: 15 residues. The CDR3 DNA is TGTGCCAGCAGCCAAGATGAGCACAGGGTGGACGAGCAGTACTTC. It translates to CASSQDEHRVDEQYF.

The chain joins TRBV4-1 to TRBJ2-7, with no clear D. V gave up 0 bases and J gave up 5 bases, with 11 bases separating them. The CDR3 is made up of 14 amino acids. Germline V gene data show CDR1 as MGHRA and CDR2 as YSYEKL. CDR3 DNA sequence: TGCGCCAGCAGCCAAGAGAGTACCGACCACGAGCAGTACTTC. Translating it yields CASSQESTDHEQYF.

This sequence joins TRBV5-1 and TRBJ1-5; D is ambiguous. CDR3 length: 13 amino acids. CDR1 is SGHRS and CDR2 is YFSETQ in the germline V gene. The germline V and J ends were trimmed by 0 bases and 5 bases, with 6 bases remaining between them. This CDR3 reads CASSLGIDQPQHF. The CDR3 nucleotides read TGCGCCAGCAGCTTGGGGATAGATCAGCCCCAGCATTTT.

V usage is TRBV7-2 and J usage is TRBJ1-1; D uncertain. CDR1 and CDR2 from the germline V gene are SGHTA and FQGNSA. V lost 1 base, J lost 1 base, and 7 bases lay in between. The CDR3 totals 14 residues. The CDR3 spells CASSLGDWNTEAFF. DNA for the CDR3: TGTGCCAGCAGCTTAGGAGACTGGAACACTGAAGCTTTCTTT.

This chain links TRBV7-6 with TRBJ1-2; 9 bases match TRBD1. The CDR3 consists of 15 residues. With V trimmed by 5 bases and J by 8 bases, 12 bases remained unmatched. Germline V CDR1 and CDR2: SGHVS, FNYEAQ. The chain's CDR3 is CASSPETTGGRGYTF. CDR3 coding DNA: TGTGCCAGCAGCCCGGAAACGACAGGGGGGAGAGGCTACACCTTC.

The J gene is TRBJ1-1, the V gene TRBV3-1; D gene uncertain. The V gene lost 4 bases and the J gene lost 3 bases, with 12 bases spanning the gap. The CDR3 has 14 amino acids. Germline V gives CDR1 LGHDT, CDR2 YNNKEL (reference sequence). CDR3 DNA: TGTGCCAGCAGCCCCGAGACGGGGTACACTGAAGCTTTCTTT. Translation gives CASSPETGYTEAFF.

The sample holds a few counts of this clonotype. This rearrangement joins TRBV30 to TRBJ2-6; D might be TRBD1 (5 bases). V was trimmed by 5 bases and J by 0 bases, leaving 11 bases between them. CDR1 is GTSNPN and CDR2 is SVGIG in the germline V gene (reference sequence). This CDR3 has 15 residues. This CDR3 is CAWGDRLSGANVLTF. CDR3 in DNA: TGTGCCTGGGGAGACAGACTCTCTGGGGCCAACGTCCTGACTTTC.

The rearrangement links TRBV5-1 to TRBJ2-5; D is possibly TRBD1 (6 bases). This CDR3 is built from 14 residues. Germline-derived CDR1 and CDR2 are SGHRS and YFSETQ. The V end was cut by 3 bases, the J end by 2 bases, with 11 bases between. CDR3 sequence reads: CASSSGESQETQYF. Here the CDR3 DNA reads TGCGCCAGCAGCTCAGGGGAGTCTCAAGAGACCCAGTACTTC. The variable domain in full, with the rest retrieved from reference TRBV5-1 and TRBJ2-5, is KAGVTQTPRYLIKTRGQQVTLSCSPISGHRSVSWYQQTPGQGLQFLFEYFSETQRNKGNFPGRFSGRQFSNSRSEMNVSTLELGDSALYLCASSSGESQETQYFGPGTRLLVL.

This clonotype was detected a few times. This rearrangement joins TRBV7-2 to TRBJ2-7; tentatively, D is TRBD2 (5 bases). Germline values: CDR1 SGHTA, CDR2 FQGNSA. V shed 0 bases and J shed 1 base, with 10 bases lying between them. This CDR3 has 15 residues. This CDR3 reads CASSLAAGGSYEQYF. DNA of the CDR3: TGTGCCAGCAGCTTAGCTGCGGGCGGGTCCTACGAGCAGTACTTC.

The rearrangement uses TRBV10-3 and TRBJ2-5, with D possibly being TRBD2 (6 bases). The DNA matches TRBJ2-7 better at its end, which makes the J call doubtful. Germline V gene sequence: CDR1 ENHRY, CDR2 SYGVKD. This CDR3 is built from 14 residues. CDR3 in DNA: TGTGCCATCAGTGAGTCAGGGCGGGACTACGAGCAGTACTTC. It yields the protein CAISESGRDYEQYF.

This rearrangement joins TRBV7-2 to TRBJ1-6, with D possibly TRBD1 on 6 matching bases. Germline assignment: CDR1 SGHTA and CDR2 FQGNSA. This CDR3 spans 15 amino acids. The germline V and J ends were trimmed by 1 base and 5 bases, with 9 bases remaining between them. The CDR3 DNA reads as TGTGCCAGCAGCTTAGGCCGGGACAATAATTCACCCCTCCACTTT. Translation gives CASSLGRDNNSPLHF.

This chain joins TRBV3-1 and TRBJ1-2; D not certain. CDR3 length: 14 amino acids. The V end lost 0 bases, the J end lost 8 bases, and 13 bases lay between the germline ends. CDR1 and CDR2 (germline): LGHDT, YNNKEL (reference sequence). The CDR3 region is CASSQESRLRGYTF. CDR3 bases: TGTGCCAGCAGCCAAGAATCCCGGTTACGAGGCTACACCTTC. Filled out from reference TRBV3-1 and TRBJ1-2, the complete variable domain reads DTAVSQTPKYLVTQMGNDKSIKCEQNLGHDTMYWYKQDSKKFLKIMFSYNNKELIINETVPNRFSPKSPDKAHLNLHINSLELGDSAVYFCASSQESRLRGYTFGSGTRLTVV.

Only a few counts were recorded for this clonotype. The chain is built from TRBV4-3 and TRBJ2-3; maybe TRBD2 (6 bases). Germline V gene lookup returns CDR1 LGHNA and CDR2 YSLEER. The CDR3 is 18 amino acids. V lost 5 bases to trimming and J lost 5 bases, with 26 bases between them. For the CDR3, the DNA is TGCGCCAGCAGCGGACCTCATAGCGGAGAACTCGGAGTAGATACGCAGTATTTT. Translation: CASSGPHSGELGVDTQYF.

This clonotype was seen a few times. V usage is TRBV29-1 and J usage is TRBJ2-6, with 7 nucleotides matching TRBD1. Germline assignment: CDR1 SQVTM and CDR2 ANQGSEA. The V and J ends lost 5 bases and 0 bases, in that order; junction bases with no gene match: 19. This CDR3 spans 20 amino acids. CDR3 nucleotide sequence: TGCAGCGTTATAGGCACAGGGGTTTTCGGTGCCTCCTCTGGGGCCAACGTCCTGACTTTC. The encoded protein is CSVIGTGVFGASSGANVLTF.

This rearrangement joins TRBV28 to TRBJ2-1; 10 nucleotides align to TRBD2. CDR1 and CDR2 (germline): MDHEN, SYDVKM. This CDR3 has 15 amino acids. J was trimmed by 2 bases and V by 5 bases; bases with no gene match: 3. CDR3: CASSTSGKTYNEQFF. Here the CDR3 DNA reads TGTGCCAGCAGTACTAGCGGGAAGACCTACAATGAGCAGTTCTTC.

This clonotype turned up a few times. This chain links TRBV28 with TRBJ2-2; D is possibly TRBD2 (6 bases). The germline V and J ends were trimmed by 3 bases and 4 bases, with 6 bases remaining between them. The CDR3 loop spans 13 amino acids. The germline gives CDR1 MDHEN, CDR2 SYDVKM. CDR3 nucleotides: TGTGCCAGCAGTTTTAGCGGCACCGGGGAGCTGTTTTTT. Residues: CASSFSGTGELFF.

This chain joins TRBV11-2 and TRBJ2-3; 7 positions match TRBD2. The germline V gene has CDR1 SGHAT and CDR2 FQNNGV. The CDR3 is made up of 16 amino acids. Trimming at V came to 4 bases and at J to 2 bases, leaving 9 bases not matched to a gene. CDR3 DNA sequence: TGTGCCAGCAGCTCAGTACTAGCGATTATCACAGATACGCAGTATTTT. Its translation is CASSSVLAIITDTQYF.

This rearrangement joins TRBV7-2 to TRBJ2-3; TRBD1 is a possible D gene (6 bases). V dropped 5 bases and J dropped 5 bases, with 14 bases sitting between them. Germline CDR1 and CDR2: SGHTA and FQGNSA. This CDR3 spans 14 amino acids. The CDR3 sequence is CASSPRTAGDTQYF. DNA of the CDR3: TGTGCCAGCAGCCCTCGGACAGCTGGAGATACGCAGTATTTT.

The V gene is TRBV29-1, the J gene TRBJ2-3, with D uncertain. From germline, CDR1 is SQVTM and CDR2 ANQGSEA. This CDR3 has 13 amino acids. Trimming removed 2 bases from V and 1 base from J, with 7 bases in between. The CDR3 here is CSVEQRRTDTQYF. DNA for the CDR3: TGCAGCGTTGAACAGAGGCGCACAGATACGCAGTATTTT.

The chain couples TRBV6-5 to TRBJ2-3; D uncertain. Germline V gene data show CDR1 as MNHEY and CDR2 as SVGAGI. This CDR3 comprises 13 residues. V gave up 2 bases and J gave up 6 bases, with 9 bases separating them. This CDR3 reads CASSYQRQDTQYF. The CDR3, as DNA: TGTGCCAGCAGTTACCAGAGGCAGGATACGCAGTATTTT.

The genes are TRBV7-7 and TRBJ2-5; 9 bases agree with TRBD2. The CDR3 extends over 17 amino acids. In germline, CDR1 is SSHAT, CDR2 FNYEAQ (reference sequence). Trimming took 4 bases from V and 4 from J; bases not matched to a gene: 13. The CDR3 protein is CASSSVKIAGDPETQYF. The CDR3 DNA is TGTGCCAGCAGCTCCGTTAAAATAGCGGGGGACCCAGAGACCCAGTACTTC. The entire variable domain, with the rest obtained from reference TRBV7-7 and TRBJ2-5, is as follows: GAGVSQSPRYKVTKRGQDVTLRCDPISSHATLYWYQQALGQGPEFLTYFNYEAQPDKSGLPSDRFSAERPEGSISTLTIQRTEQRDSAMYRCASSSVKIAGDPETQYFGPGTRLLVL.

The chain links TRBV27 to TRBJ2-1, with 7 bases that match TRBD2. The assigned J gene may be wrong: the sequence end matches TRBJ2-7 better. The CDR3 loop spans 14 amino acids. Germline lookup yields CDR1 MNHEY and CDR2 SMNVEV (reference sequence). In DNA form, the CDR3 reads TGTGCCAGCAGTCATGGACTAGTTTCGAATGAGCAGTACTTC. Translation gives CASSHGLVSNEQYF.

This clonotype was observed a handful of times. Here the CDR3 reads CASSYRNTEAFF. DNA for the CDR3: TGTGCCAGCAGTTATCGGAACACTGAAGCTTTCTTT. This rearrangement joins TRBV6-6 to TRBJ1-1; D unresolved. The length of the CDR3 is 12 residues. Germline CDR1 and CDR2: MNHNY and SVGAGI (reference sequence). V lost 3 bases and J lost 1, with 3 bases in between.

The chain combines TRBV20-1 with TRBJ2-1, with 12 bases aligning to TRBD2. Germline loops: CDR1 DFQATT, CDR2 SNEGSKA (reference sequence). V gave up 6 bases and J gave up 0 bases; unmatched junction bases: 18. The length of the CDR3 is 20 residues. The CDR3 loop is CSARPKLKTSGSSSYNEQFF. DNA of the CDR3: TGCAGTGCCAGACCAAAACTCAAGACTAGCGGGAGCAGCTCCTACAATGAGCAGTTCTTC.

This rearrangement joins TRBV20-1 to TRBJ2-1, with D hard to call. There are 14 residues in the CDR3. The V gene lost 2 bases and the J gene lost 9 bases, with 17 bases spanning the gap. From germline, CDR1 is DFQATT and CDR2 SNEGSKA (reference sequence). The CDR3 DNA sequence: TGCAGTGCTAGAAGCTCTCTATTACTGGGTGAGCAGTTCTTC. Translation gives CSARSSLLLGEQFF.

The V gene is TRBV12-3 or TRBV12-4, the J gene TRBJ1-5; no reliable D call. Trimming left V 8 bases short and J 9 bases short, with 5 bases between. CDR3 length: 9 amino acids. The CDR3 spells CASGRPQHF. The DNA for the CDR3 is TGTGCCAGCGGTAGGCCCCAGCATTTT.

Many counts were recorded for this clonotype. This chain joins TRBV20-1 and TRBJ2-1, with 10 bases that match TRBD2. Trimming at V came to 1 base and at J to 4 bases, leaving 10 bases not matched to a gene. The CDR3 consists of 17 residues. The germline V gene has CDR1 DFQATT and CDR2 SNEGSKA (reference sequence). CDR3 residues: CSARGVGTSDQYNEQFF. In DNA form, the CDR3 reads TGCAGTGCTAGAGGCGTGGGGACTAGCGACCAATACAATGAGCAGTTCTTC.

The V call is TRBV6-6, the J call TRBJ1-4; no firm D call. Trimming cost V 8 bases and J 2 bases, with 6 bases left between them. CDR3 length: 12 residues. CDR1 is MNHNY, CDR2 SVGAGI, per germline (reference sequence). The CDR3 spells CASGRTNEKLFF. CDR3 coding DNA: TGTGCCAGCGGCCGTACTAATGAAAAACTGTTTTTT.